Presented here are 6 T cell receptor beta chains from one specimen sequenced in a study of PD-1 blockade in classical Hodgkin lymphoma. Each patient's relapse followed autologous stem cell transplantation, and brentuximab vedotin exposure varied. The protocol was immunoSEQ multiplex PCR, while the TCRdb copy is restricted to in-frame clones and leaves out a portion. This sample has 70,000 to 80,000 clones, with about 92% found just once. The material sequenced was peripheral blood mononuclear cells (PBMCs), taken at baseline. Source of these receptors: a human donor with classical Hodgkin lymphoma.

This chain uses TRBV12-5 with TRBJ2-7, with no clear D. The germline CDR1 and CDR2 sequences are LGHNT and FRNRAP. The germline V and J ends were trimmed by 1 base and 4 bases, with 17 bases remaining between them. The CDR3 has 16 residues. DNA for the CDR3: TGTGCTAGTGGTTTGGCATACAACCCCGGGCCTTACGAGCAGTACTTC. Translation gives CASGLAYNPGPYEQYF.

This clone has just one count. This rearrangement joins TRBV19 to TRBJ2-7; 10 positions agree with TRBD1. Germline assignment: CDR1 LNHDA and CDR2 SQIVND (reference sequence). After removal of 3 bases from V and 0 bases from J, the junction contained 5 bases not matched to a gene. There are 16 residues in the CDR3. This CDR3 is CASSIGTGASSYEQYF. CDR3 sequence (DNA): TGTGCCAGTAGTATCGGGACAGGGGCTTCCTCCTACGAGCAGTACTTC.

This chain connects TRBV7-9 to TRBJ1-1; D may be TRBD1 (5 bases). V shed 5 bases and J shed 1 base, with 17 bases lying between them. Germline loops: CDR1 SEHNR, CDR2 FQNEAQ (reference sequence). This CDR3 is 16 amino acids long. The CDR3 nucleotides read TGTGCCAGCAGCCCCCCGGGTGGAGGGGCGAACACTGAAGCTTTCTTT. Residues: CASSPPGGGANTEAFF.

CDR3 region: CASSAGPASEASYEQYF. CDR3 DNA sequence: TGCGCCAGCAGCGCCGGCCCGGCTAGCGAAGCCTCCTACGAGCAGTACTTC. The chain carries TRBV5-1 and TRBJ2-7; TRBD2 might be the D (6 bases). Germline V gives CDR1 SGHRS, CDR2 YFSETQ. This CDR3 has 17 amino acids. V lost 4 bases, J lost 0 bases, and 20 bases lay in between.

V is TRBV18 and J is TRBJ2-1, with 7 bases lining up with TRBD2. The CDR3 contains 18 residues. The germline CDR1 and CDR2 sequences are KGHSH and LQKENI. The ends lost 3 bases at V and 1 base at J; junction bases unmatched: 12. CDR3 amino acids: CASSPLVVSGKSYNEQFF. As DNA, the CDR3 is TGTGCCAGCTCACCCCTCGTTGTAAGCGGGAAATCCTACAATGAGCAGTTCTTC.

This chain links TRBV7-6 with TRBJ2-7, with a possible D match to TRBD2 (5 bases). This CDR3 has 15 amino acids. Germline CDR1 is SGHVS and CDR2 is FNYEAQ. Trimming cost V 3 bases and J 5 bases, with 17 bases left between them. The CDR3: CASSFAGLTIDEQYF. The CDR3 nucleotides read TGTGCCAGCAGCTTCGCCGGACTCACCATCGACGAGCAGTACTTC.